Listed below are T cell receptor beta chains from one sample, sequenced in a study of blood T cell repertoires in COVID-19. Clones were sequenced by immunoSEQ multiplex PCR, and TCRdb holds only the in-frame ones, with some missing. There are 70,000 to 85,000 clones in the sample; 65% to 85% occur only once, and around a sixth lies in the top ten. The specimen was peripheral blood. Source of these receptors: an elderly woman with acute or convalescent COVID-19. The CDR3 runs from the conserved cysteine through the conserved F or W. D genes are given only for firm matches. Clone size, where shown, is once, few, many, or a class for clones that have expanded.

d_call j_call v_call clone_size cdr3_aa cdr3_nt
NA TRBJ1-6 TRBV27 NA CASSLRATVANSPLHF TGTGCCAGCAGTTTAAGGGCGACGGTAGCGAATTCACCCCTCCACTTT
NA TRBJ2-6 TRBV6-5 NA CASSSGDSGANVLTF TGTGCCAGCAGTTCCGGGGACTCTGGGGCCAACGTCCTGACTTTC
TRBD1 TRBJ2-7 TRBV30 NA CAWSVHTGTGGNEQYF TGTGCCTGGAGTGTCCACACCGGGACAGGGGGCAACGAGCAGTACTTC
NA TRBJ1-6 TRBV19 NA CASSITQQSPLHF TGTGCCAGTAGTATTACACAGCAATCACCCCTCCACTTT
NA TRBJ1-2 TRBV11-2 few CASSFTSGSYGYTF TGTGCCAGCAGCTTTACCTCAGGCTCCTATGGCTACACCTTC
NA TRBJ1-2 TRBV5-1 NA CASSLGGGARMNYGYTF TGCGCCAGCAGCTTGGGTGGCGGAGCCCGAATGAACTATGGCTACACCTTC
TRBD1 TRBJ2-7 TRBV24-1 NA CATSDSRQGSYEQYF TGTGCCACCAGTGACTCACGACAGGGAAGCTACGAGCAGTACTTC
NA TRBJ1-3 TRBV5-1 NA CASSFEGAGNTIYF TGCGCCAGCAGCTTCGAAGGAGCTGGAAACACCATATATTTT
TRBD2 TRBJ2-1 TRBV10-3 NA CAIRDNPGLAGAQFF TGTGCCATCAGGGACAACCCTGGACTAGCGGGGGCTCAGTTCTTC
TRBD1 TRBJ1-4 TRBV5-5 few CASSFQGGSNEKLFF TGTGCCAGCAGCTTCCAGGGGGGTTCTAATGAAAAACTGTTTTTT
TRBD1 TRBJ2-5 TRBV6-2/TRBV6-3 NA CASSIGTGETQYF TGTGCCAGCAGTATCGGGACAGGGGAGACCCAGTACTTC
TRBD1 TRBJ1-4 TRBV4-3 NA CASSRMGTGGEKLFF TGCGCCAGCAGCCGCATGGGGACAGGGGGGGAAAAACTGTTTTTT
TRBD2 TRBJ2-5 TRBV30 few CALFERGAWETQYF TGTGCCTTGTTTGAGCGGGGTGCTTGGGAGACCCAGTACTTC
TRBD2 TRBJ2-7 TRBV18 NA CASSPTSGGSYEQYF TGTGCCAGCTCACCAACGAGCGGGGGATCCTACGAGCAGTACTTC
NA TRBJ2-7 TRBV5-1 NA CASSLGQYEQYF TGCGCCAGCAGCTTGGGACAATACGAGCAGTACTTC
NA TRBJ2-3 TRBV12-3/TRBV12-4 NA CASSLTVDTQYF TGTGCCAGCAGTCTGACAGTGGATACGCAGTATTTT
NA TRBJ1-1 TRBV21-1 NA CASSKPGLNTEAFF TGTGCCAGCAGCAAACCAGGTTTGAACACTGAAGCTTTCTTT
NA TRBJ2-1 TRBV4-3 NA CASSQAGEYNNEQFF TGCGCCAGCAGCCAAGCTGGGGAGTATAACAATGAGCAGTTCTTC
TRBD1 TRBJ1-2 TRBV19 NA CASSIEGAYGYTF TGTGCCAGTAGTATCGAGGGGGCGTATGGCTACACCTTC
NA TRBJ2-7 TRBV29-1 once CSVGTGSYEQYF TGCAGCGTGGGAACAGGGTCCTACGAGCAGTACTTC
NA TRBJ1-5 TRBV6-2/TRBV6-3 NA CASSSGSVVQPQHF TGTGCCAGCAGTTCGGGGAGTGTAGTTCAGCCCCAGCATTTT
TRBD2 TRBJ2-3 TRBV2 NA CASMGGGADTQYF TGTGCCAGCATGGGCGGGGGGGCAGATACGCAGTATTTT
TRBD2 TRBJ2-3 TRBV7-2 few CASSPDRGGAVTQYF TGTGCCAGCAGCCCGGACCGGGGGGGGGCGGTCACGCAGTATTTT
TRBD2 TRBJ2-1 TRBV7-9 NA CASSLASGGTFYNEQFF TGTGCCAGCAGCTTAGCCAGCGGGGGGACCTTTTACAATGAGCAGTTCTTC
NA TRBJ2-5 TRBV7-9 once CASSLSAGLTQYF TGTGCCAGCAGCTTATCGGCAGGGTTAACCCAGTACTTC
NA TRBJ1-5 TRBV5-1 once CASSLELAGPQHF TGCGCCAGCAGCTTGGAGTTAGCGGGGCCCCAGCATTTT
TRBD1 TRBJ1-1 TRBV7-3 once CASRKDAGGPTEAFF TGTGCCAGCAGAAAGGATGCAGGGGGTCCGACTGAAGCTTTCTTT
NA TRBJ2-6 TRBV6-5 NA CASIPGSGANVLTF TGTGCCAGCATTCCGGGCTCTGGGGCCAACGTCCTGACTTTC
TRBD1 TRBJ1-5 TRBV12-5 NA CASGLRDRSNQPQHF TGTGCTAGTGGTTTGAGGGACAGGAGCAATCAGCCCCAGCATTTT
TRBD1 TRBJ1-5 TRBV19 NA CASRGGQGGQPQHF TGTGCCAGCAGAGGAGGACAGGGAGGTCAGCCCCAGCATTTT
NA TRBJ2-2 TRBV6-2/TRBV6-3 NA CASSSYTGELFF TGTGCCAGCAGTTCTTACACCGGGGAGCTGTTTTTT
NA TRBJ1-1 TRBV2 NA CASNFPEAFF TGTGCCAGCAACTTTCCTGAAGCTTTCTTT
NA TRBJ2-1 TRBV6-2/TRBV6-3 NA CASSYSPSRYNEQFF TGTGCCAGCAGTTACTCTCCTAGCCGGTACAATGAGCAGTTCTTC
TRBD1 TRBJ1-6 TRBV6-5 NA CASRGTGFNSPLHF TGTGCCAGCAGGGGGACAGGGTTTAATTCACCCCTCCACTTT
TRBD1 TRBJ2-7 TRBV5-1 once CASSIGPGQGTHEQYF TGCGCCAGCAGCATTGGACCGGGACAGGGGACCCACGAGCAGTACTTC
TRBD1 TRBJ1-4 TRBV7-3 NA CASSRDRGDEKLFF TGTGCCAGCAGCAGGGACAGGGGGGATGAAAAACTGTTTTTT
TRBD2 TRBJ2-1 TRBV7-9 NA CASSLGTSGGNEQFF TGTGCCAGCAGCTTAGGGACTAGCGGGGGCAATGAGCAGTTCTTC
NA TRBJ2-2 TRBV6-4 NA CATPWATGELFF TGTGCCACCCCTTGGGCCACCGGGGAGCTGTTTTTT
TRBD2 TRBJ2-1 TRBV7-9 NA CASSLRPGTSNEQFF TGTGCCAGCAGCTTACGCCCCGGGACTAGCAATGAGCAGTTCTTC
NA TRBJ1-5 TRBV27 NA CASNSQGPNQPQHF TGTGCCAGCAATTCTCAGGGCCCCAATCAGCCCCAGCATTTT
NA TRBJ1-3 TRBV6-1 few CASSDRMRDTIYF TGTGCCAGCAGTGACCGTATGAGGGACACCATATATTTT
NA TRBJ1-1 TRBV4-3 once CASSQDRDTEAFF TGCGCCAGCAGCCAAGATCGGGACACTGAAGCTTTCTTT
TRBD1 TRBJ1-1 TRBV7-8 NA CASSLARGQGQKEAFF TGTGCCAGCAGCTTAGCTAGGGGACAGGGGCAAAAGGAAGCTTTCTTT
NA TRBJ2-2 TRBV7-9 NA CASSFLVTGELFF TGTGCCAGCAGCTTTTTAGTCACCGGGGAGCTGTTTTTT
NA TRBJ1-2 TRBV7-9 NA CASSPQGFYGYTF TGTGCCAGCAGCCCCCAGGGGTTCTATGGCTACACCTTC
NA TRBJ2-2 TRBV11-3 NA CASSLVQGPTGELFF TGTGCCAGCAGCTTAGTCCAGGGGCCGACCGGGGAGCTGTTTTTT
NA TRBJ1-5 TRBV28 NA CASASGTEAFYQPQHF TGTGCCAGCGCCTCTGGGACTGAGGCATTTTATCAGCCCCAGCATTTT
TRBD1 TRBJ2-2 TRBV3-1/TRBV3-2 NA CASSRFEGAGGELFF TGTGCCAGCAGCAGATTCGAGGGGGCTGGCGGGGAGCTGTTTTTT
TRBD2 TRBJ2-5 TRBV13 NA CASSPGTIETQYF TGTGCCAGCAGCCCAGGGACTATAGAGACCCAGTACTTC
NA TRBJ2-2 TRBV24-1 NA CATSASVTTGELFF TGTGCCACCAGTGCCAGCGTAACCACCGGGGAGCTGTTTTTT
NA TRBJ1-5 TRBV30 NA CAWSAGVIQPQHF TGTGCCTGGAGTGCAGGGGTTATTCAGCCCCAGCATTTT
NA TRBJ1-6 TRBV6-2/TRBV6-3 NA CASSYENSPLHF TGTGCCAGCAGTTACGAGAATTCACCCCTCCACTTT
NA TRBJ1-1 TRBV14 NA CASSQAPGSAEAFF TGTGCCAGCAGCCAAGCTCCCGGGAGTGCTGAAGCTTTCTTT